The sequence of this T cell receptor (beta chain) was determined in a study of blood T cell repertoires in COVID-19. Study information: Samples taken during acute and convalescent COVID-19 were collected in the United States, Italy and Spain.

TCRdb's copy holds only in-frame clones and misses some; the assay was immunoSEQ multiplex PCR. The data contain around 50,000 clones, 70% to 90% of them singletons. V gave up 6 bases and J gave up 1 base, with 18 bases separating them. The CDR3 totals 16 residues. The germline CDR1 and CDR2 sequences are SGHNT and YENEEA. This clone showed up just once. The gene calls are TRBV11-3 and TRBJ2-5; D is possibly TRBD1 (8 bases). This clonotype was obtained from a human donor in a cohort sampled during active COVID-19. Sequences were obtained from peripheral blood. CDR3 residues: CASSSPGGGGQETQYF. CDR3 in DNA: TGTGCCAGCAGTTCCCCAGGGGGCGGGGGCCAAGAGACCCAGTACTTC.